The 6 T cell receptor beta chains below all came from one sample that was sequenced in a study of T cell responses to AZD1222 COVID-19 vaccine. Sequencing used immunoSEQ multiplex PCR; TCRdb keeps in-frame clones, though not all of them. The sample has under 150,000 clones; approximately 94% are singletons. The source material was peripheral blood, sampled on day 0 of AZD1222 vaccination. The source is an adult in good health.

The V and J genes are TRBV20-1 and TRBJ2-1; D gene unclear. This CDR3 has 11 residues. Trimming shortened V by 7 bases and J by 7 bases, and 11 bases separated the two germline ends. The germline CDR1 and CDR2 sequences are DFQATT and SNEGSKA (reference sequence). This CDR3 reads CSVPEGNEQFF. The CDR3 DNA follows: TGCAGTGTTCCGGAAGGGAATGAGCAGTTCTTC.

Written as DNA, the CDR3 is TGTGCCAGCACCTGGGGTAGTGAGCAGTTCTTC. It specifies CASTWGSEQFF. This chain uses TRBV28 with TRBJ2-1, with no clear D. This CDR3 has 11 residues. V lost 7 bases, J lost 9 bases, and 10 bases lay in between. The germline V gene encodes CDR1 MDHEN and CDR2 SYDVKM.

The chain joins TRBV7-2 to TRBJ1-2, with 7 bases fitting TRBD1. CDR1 is SGHTA, CDR2 FQGNSA, per germline. CDR3 length equals 15 residues. Losses at the gene ends were 1 base for V and 4 bases for J; bases not matched to a gene: 6. Here the CDR3 DNA reads TGTGCCAGCAGCTTAGATACAGGGGCTTCCTATGGCTACACCTTC. It specifies CASSLDTGASYGYTF.

In the case of this clone: The sample contains more than one DNA sequence encoding this CDR3. The gene calls are TRBV7-9 and TRBJ2-3; unclear D gene. There are 12 residues in the CDR3. V gave up 4 bases and J gave up 8 bases, with 10 bases separating them. Germline values: CDR1 SEHNR, CDR2 FQNEAQ (reference sequence). The CDR3 DNA follows: TGTGCCAGCAGCTCCGGACCTCTTACGCAGTATTTT. Translating gives CASSSGPLTQYF.

The rearrangement links TRBV5-6 to TRBJ2-7, with D perhaps assigned TRBD1 or TRBD2 (5 bases each). V gave up 5 bases and J gave up 2 bases, with 11 bases separating them. This CDR3 contains 13 residues. Germline V gene sequence: CDR1 SGHDT, CDR2 YYEEEE. The CDR3 sequence: CASRGTDTYEQYF. The CDR3 DNA follows: TGTGCCAGCAGGGGGACGGACACCTACGAGCAGTACTTC.

This clone has just one count. In DNA form, the CDR3 reads TGTGCCAGCACTAGACAATGGGGACAGGGAACCCACTATGGCTACACCTTC. This codes for CASTRQWGQGTHYGYTF. The genes are TRBV28 and TRBJ1-2; 9 nucleotides match TRBD1. This CDR3 region has 17 residues. Germline-derived CDR1 and CDR2 are MDHEN and SYDVKM. The trim removed 7 bases at V and 3 bases at J, leaving 15 bases unmatched.